This TCR beta chain was identified in a study of shared clonotypes between healthy human individuals. Only in-frame clones appear in the TCRdb table, and some are missing; sequencing was by immunoSEQ multiplex PCR. Here the sample spans 700,000 or so clones, 72% being singletons. CDR1 and CDR2 from the germline V gene are SGHDT and YYEEEE. Trimming cost V 3 bases and J 3 bases, with 7 bases left between them. CDR3 length: 13 amino acids. As concerns this clone: Its specificity is not known.

Study outcomes and limitations: Among the subsets, naive ones generally showed larger estimated richness than memory ones.

The source is a woman aged 25 to 39 in good health. The sample was memory CD4+ T cells sorted from blood. Described subset: CD45RA-negative fraction. The genes are TRBV5-6 and TRBJ2-1; no clear D. As DNA, the CDR3 is TGTGCCAGCAGCTCGACTGGCTACAATGAGCAGTTCTTC. Translating gives CASSSTGYNEQFF.